One sample yielded the 9 T cell receptor beta chains listed below, sequenced in a study of post-analysis software for immune sequencing data. Study-wide results and limits: Four or five TRBV segments were more frequent in patients than controls; TRBV5-6, TRBV5-1 and TRBV20-1 belonged to this group.

No cognate antigen is known for these TCRs. Each TCR beta cDNA library carried unique molecular identifiers. One entry per CDR3 protein, called by TCRdb with MiXCR from the PCR reads. The data contain about half a million distinct CDR3 sequences, under 55% of them singletons. Material for sequencing was blood. The receptors here all came from a girl between 5 and 17 years old with multiple sclerosis.

The chain carries TRBV10-3 and TRBJ2-7, with 7 nucleotides matching TRBD1. The CDR3 runs 16 residues. V lost 4 bases to trimming and J lost 6 bases; unmatched junction nucleotides: 15. In germline, CDR1 is ENHRY, CDR2 SYGVKD. The CDR3 protein is CAISVDRADRGGEQYF. CDR3 coding DNA: TGTGCCATCAGTGTCGACAGGGCGGACAGAGGGGGCGAGCAGTACTTC.

This clonotype was detected once. Relative to the germline gene, one junction end is altered; a read error may explain this. The chain is built from TRBV12-3 or TRBV12-4 and TRBJ2-1; possible D gene TRBD1, 5 bases. The CDR3 length is 12 residues. This CDR3 is CVSRLQGWEQFF. Here the CDR3 DNA reads TGTGTCAGCAGGCTCCAGGGATGGGAGCAGTTCTTC.

This chain joins TRBV28 and TRBJ1-2; TRBD1 agrees at 8 bases. The CDR3 consists of 15 residues. Unmatched junction bases numbered 9, after V lost 5 bases and J lost 4 bases. Per the germline V gene, CDR1 is MDHEN and CDR2 is SYDVKM. The CDR3 nucleotides are TGTGCCAGCAGTCCCCGGACAGGGAGGCGCTATGGCTACACCTTC. Translating gives CASSPRTGRRYGYTF.

This sequence joins TRBV4-1 and TRBJ2-6; 8 nucleotides align to TRBD1. Looked up from germline, CDR1 is MGHRA and CDR2 is YSYEKL. The CDR3 covers 17 residues. V lost 5 bases to trimming and J lost 1 base; unmatched junction nucleotides: 7. The DNA for the CDR3 is TGCGCCAGCAGCTGGACAGGGTTGGGGTCTGGGGCCAACGTCCTGACTTTC. Its protein is CASSWTGLGSGANVLTF.

In this sample, this clonotype turned up a few times. The chain carries TRBV4-3 and TRBJ2-5, with 7 bases aligning to TRBD1. The CDR3 extends over 14 amino acids. Germline V lookup: CDR1 LGHNA, CDR2 YSLEER. V shed 3 bases, J shed 2 bases, and the junction held 3 bases outside the gene matches. CDR3 DNA: TGCGCCAGCAGCCACAGGACAGGTCAAGAGACCCAGTACTTC. Translating gives CASSHRTGQETQYF.

This rearrangement joins TRBV6-5 to TRBJ1-1, with 7 bases fitting TRBD1. CDR1 is MNHEY and CDR2 is SVGAGI in the germline V gene. V was clipped by 2 bases and J by 0 bases; unmatched bases: 6. This CDR3 is built from 16 residues. DNA of the CDR3: TGTGCCAGCAGTTACAGAGACGGACAGGTGAACACTGAAGCTTTCTTT. Its translation: CASSYRDGQVNTEAFF.

This chain uses TRBV20-1 with TRBJ1-6; possible D gene TRBD1, 6 bases. The germline V gene has CDR1 DFQATT and CDR2 SNEGSKA (reference sequence). The CDR3 has 14 amino acids. The V and J ends lost 1 base and 7 bases respectively, with 11 bases between them. The chain's CDR3 is CSARVTGRNSPLHF. DNA for the CDR3: TGCAGTGCTAGAGTTACAGGGCGAAATTCACCCCTCCACTTT.

The chain couples TRBV7-8 to TRBJ2-1; 7 bases are a match to TRBD1. Trimming took 6 bases from V and 5 from J; bases not matched to a gene: 10. The length of the CDR3 is 15 residues. Germline CDR1 and CDR2: SGHVS and FQNEAQ. For the CDR3, the DNA is TGTGCCAGCAGTCAAGGGGACAGCCCCCACAATGAGCAGTTCTTC. It specifies CASSQGDSPHNEQFF.

The V and J genes are TRBV29-1 and TRBJ1-1; TRBD1 might be the D (5 bases). Trimming pared 2 bases from V and 1 base from J, leaving 8 bases between. The CDR3 sequence is 13 residues long. Germline CDR1 and CDR2: SQVTM and ANQGSEA. The CDR3 sequence is CSVERTGNTEAFF. The DNA of the CDR3 is TGCAGCGTTGAACGAACAGGGAACACTGAAGCTTTCTTT.